Sequencing of this T cell receptor beta chain was carried out in a study of OX40 agonist ivuxolimab in advanced cancers. Overall study context: Dose-escalation patients' cancers were hepatocellular carcinoma, melanoma, renal cell or head and neck cancer.

Looked up from germline, CDR1 is MGHDK and CDR2 is SYGVNS. CDR3 length: 15 residues. Trimming removed 4 bases at V and 9 bases at J, with 19 bases between. As to this clone: No antigen is known for it.

Measured with immunoSEQ multiplex PCR; TCRdb has only the in-frame clones, and not every one. Of 90,000 to 120,000 clones listed, around 93% are singletons. Whole-study results and caveats: There was clonal expansion of CD4+ and CD8+ blood T cells by week 6 at 0.1 to 3.0 mg/kg. Also showing low normalized T-cell clonal expansion were some of the nonresponders. Those patients achieving a partial response at 0.1-3.0 mg/kg showed among the lowest clonal expansion.

The V call is TRBV25-1, the J call TRBJ2-1; D may correspond to TRBD1 or TRBD2 (5 bases each). The TCR was taken from an adult with an advanced solid tumor such as melanoma, head and neck, liver or kidney cancer. The sample was CD4+ or CD8+ T cells sorted from blood, taken in a trial of the OX40 agonist ivuxolimab. DNA for the CDR3: TGTGCCAGCAGTGGGGCAGGGCCGGGGTCGGGTGAGCAGTTCTTC. This gives the protein CASSGAGPGSGEQFF.